This T cell receptor (beta chain) was recovered during a study of T cells in women clearing cervical HPV infection. The overall study: Cases: HPV16-related CIN3 or worse on histology, 2 invasive cancers. Control women cleared a single incident HPV16 infection within 12 months. For cases, blood was sampled a median roughly 150 days after lesion detection, interquartile range about 90 to 230 days. General study results and limits: CIN3+ cases had significantly higher TCR repertoire richness than controls, but evenness did not differ.

The germline V gene encodes CDR1 MNHEY and CDR2 SVGEGT. J lost 3 bases, V lost 0 bases, and 7 bases had no gene match. This CDR3 spans 16 amino acids. In regard to this clone: Its antigen is unidentified. The read finishes 3 residues shy of the CDR3 end, and the germline J gene is used to complete it.

Here immunoSEQ multiplex PCR was the method, and the copy in TCRdb shows in-frame clones only, minus some. The sample yields some 41,000 clones, of which the top ten take up roughly 5.8%. The clonotype originates from a woman aged 18-70 years with a cervical HPV16 infection that either progressed to CIN3+ or cleared (not recorded which). The sequenced material came from blood buffy coat. V is TRBV6-2 or TRBV6-3 and J is TRBJ2-7; TRBD1 matches at 8 bases. CDR3 bases read: TGTGCCAGCAGTTACTCCGGGGACAGGAGATACTACGAG. Translation: CASSYSGDRRYYE. The whole CDR3 is CASSYSGDRRYYEQYF.